This T cell receptor (beta chain) comes out of a study of beta chain features in type 1 diabetes. The study's findings and limits: A greater similarity of naive, central memory and Treg TCRB repertoires was seen among patients than among healthy donors.

Sorting that relied on CD45RO/CCR7/CD25/CD127/CD95/CD27 yielded CD4+ naive, central memory, regulatory and stem cell-like memory cells. Notes on this clone: The antigen is unknown.

Germline V gene lookup returns CDR1 GTSNPN and CDR2 SVGIG (reference sequence). Unmatched junction bases numbered 15, after V lost 4 bases and J lost 5 bases. The CDR3 consists of 16 residues. Expressed TCRB transcripts were sequenced because the isolated RNA had all been reverse transcribed beforehand. TCRdb's table, derived via immunoSEQ multiplex PCR, lists solely in-frame clones and lacks some. Of around 250,000 clones listed, 27% are singletons. Sequencing input: central memory CD4+ T cells from blood. The clonotype comes from a man aged 25 to 40 in good health. The rearrangement uses TRBV30 and TRBJ2-5, with 8 bases lining up with TRBD1. Here the CDR3 reads CAWNRGWGLWEETQYF. DNA of the CDR3: TGTGCCTGGAACAGGGGGTGGGGGCTGTGGGAGGAGACCCAGTACTTC.